The clone carrying this T cell receptor beta chain was recorded at least ten times. Its target is not known. A junction boundary mismatches the germline segment, possibly from a read error. TCR cDNA received a 3' ligated oligonucleotide that carried a UMI. Whole blood, 2.5 to 3 ml, came from adult healthy volunteers. Cells were not sorted; total RNA input targeted roughly 1 to 1000 ng. The SP2 primer and nested alpha and beta constant region primers amplified ligated cDNA in four rounds. For blood and skin samples, reverse transcription used TCR alpha and beta constant primers. From the 5' RACE reads, TCRdb called clonotypes with MiXCR, one entry per CDR3 protein. The sample gives roughly 30,000 distinct CDR3 sequences, 16% of which show up once; 2% to 3% is in the top ten. CDR3 length: 12 amino acids. Germline V lookup: CDR1 SQVTM, CDR2 ANQGSEA. This entry comes from a study of naive and memory T cell subsets.

Study results and caveats: Potentially, T cell activation and differentiation skew this RNA-based measurement.

The receptor comes from a female donor in good health. The chain links TRBV29-1 to TRBJ1-2; 7 bases line up with TRBD1. CDR3 nucleotides: TGCAGCGTTGAGCGGACAGGTGGTGGCGACACCTTC. This gives the protein CSVERTGGGDTF.